Each of the 25 T cell receptor beta chains below was sequenced from the same sample in a study of T cells in Graves' hyperthyroidism and ophthalmopathy. From RNA transcripts, TCR beta CDR3 regions were amplified. A set of HTBI primers served as the primers for a first-round RT-PCR of the TCR CDR3. TCRdb redid the calling of the multiplex PCR reads with MiXCR, one entry per CDR3 protein. The sample lists 490,000 or so distinct CDR3 sequences; approximately 22% were seen once. The sample comprised blood. The receptor source for this set is an older woman with Graves' ophthalmopathy.

CDR3 amino acids: CASALGASAGLYNEQFF. Here the CDR3 DNA reads TGTGCCAGCGCTCTGGGTGCTTCGGCGGGGCTTTACAATGAGCAGTTCTTC. The chain employs TRBV6-1 and TRBJ2-1; a weak D match, TRBD2 (6 bases). The germline V gene encodes CDR1 MNHNS and CDR2 SASEGT. With 8 bases removed from V and 4 bases from J, the gap between germline ends came to 24 bases. There are 17 residues in the CDR3.

This clonotype was observed a single time. The chain is built from TRBV6-2 or TRBV6-3 and TRBJ2-1; D uncertain. The germline V gene encodes CDR1 MNHEY and CDR2 SVGEGT. This CDR3 is built from 13 residues. V was clipped by 2 bases and J by 6 bases, with 8 bases between them. CDR3 protein: CASSYGSCNEQFF. CDR3 nucleotides: TGTGCCAGCAGTTACGGCTCTTGCAATGAGCAGTTCTTC.

This clonotype has only a few counts. The rearrangement links TRBV3-1 to TRBJ2-3, with TRBD1 matching 8 bases. Unmatched junction bases numbered 1, after V lost 2 bases and J lost 9 bases. The CDR3 consists of 12 residues. Germline CDR1 and CDR2: LGHDT and YNNKEL (reference sequence). The CDR3 here is CASSQSGGTQYF. CDR3 nucleotides: TGTGCCAGCAGCCAATCAGGGGGCACGCAGTATTTT.

This clonotype was observed a handful of times. This chain joins TRBV19 and TRBJ2-7; 7 bases match TRBD1. Germline assignment: CDR1 LNHDA and CDR2 SQIVND (reference sequence). V lost 6 bases to trimming and J lost 6 bases; unmatched junction nucleotides: 8. The CDR3 length is 13 residues. CDR3 DNA: TGTGCCAGTAGCACCGGACAGGCGGTCGAGCAGTACTTC. Encoded protein: CASSTGQAVEQYF.

This clonotype occurred a few times. V usage is TRBV20-1 and J usage is TRBJ1-1; D remains ambiguous. Trimming took off 6 bases at V and 2 bases at J, with 10 bases between the two ends. Germline CDR1 DFQATT, CDR2 SNEGSKA (reference sequence). This CDR3 region has 12 residues. The DNA of the CDR3 is TGCAGTGCGAGCGAACCTAACACTGAAGCTTTCTTT. Protein sequence: CSASEPNTEAFF.

The rearrangement links TRBV7-9 to TRBJ1-4, with D tentatively TRBD1 (5 bases). CDR1 SEHNR and CDR2 FQNEAQ come from the germline V gene (reference sequence). This CDR3 comprises 14 residues. Trimming removed 5 bases at V and 4 bases at J, with 11 bases between. CDR3 nucleotides: TGTGCCAGCAGCCTTCGGGGGTATAATGAAAAACTGTTTTTT. Its protein is CASSLRGYNEKLFF. Full variable domain (outside the CDR3, taken from reference TRBV7-9 and TRBJ1-4): DTGVSQNPRHKITKRGQNVTFRCDPISEHNRLYWYRQTLGQGPEFLTYFQNEAQLEKSRLLSDRFSAERPKGSFSTLEIQRTEQGDSAMYLCASSLRGYNEKLFFGSGTQLSVL.

This clonotype was found many times. J is TRBJ2-7 and V is TRBV20-1, with 8 bases identical to TRBD1. Germline values: CDR1 DFQATT, CDR2 SNEGSKA (reference sequence). The CDR3 totals 12 residues. V trimming: 2 bases; J trimming: 7 bases; junction bases outside the gene matches: 4. CDR3 region: CSARQGAGEQYF. CDR3 bases: TGCAGTGCTAGACAGGGGGCCGGAGAGCAGTACTTC.

This clonotype was picked up a small number of times. The chain is built from TRBV5-1 and TRBJ2-7; maybe TRBD2 (5 bases). The CDR3 extends over 14 amino acids. CDR1 and CDR2 (germline): SGHRS, YFSETQ. Trimming shortened V by 1 base and J by 5 bases, and 13 bases separated the two germline ends. In DNA form, the CDR3 reads TGCGCCAGCAGCTTGAACGTAGCGAGTGACGAGCAGTACTTC. Protein: CASSLNVASDEQYF.

This clonotype occurred a few times. The chain recombines TRBV18 with TRBJ2-1; D is uncertain. V shed 2 bases and J shed 9 bases, with 11 bases lying between them. This CDR3 is 13 amino acids long. The germline V gene encodes CDR1 KGHSH and CDR2 LQKENI. The CDR3 DNA is TGTGCCAGCTCACCAGGGGTCCTACGTGAGCAGTTCTTC. Encoded protein: CASSPGVLREQFF. The whole variable domain, filled in from reference TRBV18 and TRBJ2-1, reads NAGVMQNPRHLVRRRGQEARLRCSPMKGHSHVYWYRQLPEEGLKFMVYLQKENIIDESGMPKERFSAEFPKEGPSILRIQQVVRGDSAAYFCASSPGVLREQFFGPGTRLTVL.

This chain uses TRBV10-1 with TRBJ2-1; D unclear. V was shortened by 4 bases and J by 6 bases, with 13 bases between the two germline ends. CDR1 is WNHNN, CDR2 SYGVQD, per germline (reference sequence). The CDR3 sequence is 14 residues long. CDR3 residues: CASSGQSPGNEQFF. The CDR3 nucleotides are TGCGCCAGCAGTGGCCAAAGCCCAGGCAATGAGCAGTTCTTC.

A few counts support this clonotype. The chain employs TRBV3-1 and TRBJ2-7; D assignment may be TRBD1 or TRBD2 (6 bases each). V shed 5 bases and J shed 2 bases, with 13 bases lying between them. The CDR3 covers 14 residues. CDR1 LGHDT and CDR2 YNNKEL come from the germline V gene (reference sequence). The CDR3 DNA reads as TGTGCCAGCAGCATGCGCGGGACAACCTACGAGCAGTACTTC. Translation: CASSMRGTTYEQYF.

In this sample, this clonotype turned up a few times. The gene calls are TRBV5-4 and TRBJ1-2; D might be TRBD1 (5 bases). Between the trimmed V and J ends, which lost 1 base and 7 bases, there was a span of 14 bases. Germline V gene lookup returns CDR1 SGHNT and CDR2 YYREEE (reference sequence). The CDR3 sequence is 14 residues long. The DNA for the CDR3 is TGTGCCAGCAGCTTGAGGCAGGGCAGATTTGGCTACACCTTC. Translating it yields CASSLRQGRFGYTF.

This clonotype has more than one count but fewer than ten. This chain connects TRBV20-1 to TRBJ2-1; 10 bases are a match to TRBD2. CDR3 length equals 20 residues. The ends lost 5 bases at V and 2 bases at J; junction bases unmatched: 21. Germline CDR1 and CDR2: DFQATT and SNEGSKA (reference sequence). The CDR3 reads CSAGPTIARTSGFTYNEQFF. CDR3 bases: TGCAGTGCTGGGCCGACAATCGCAAGGACTAGCGGCTTCACCTACAATGAGCAGTTCTTC.

This clonotype came up many times. The chain has TRBV28 and TRBJ1-1, with a weak D call TRBD1 (5 bases). V dropped 7 bases and J dropped 4 bases, with 10 bases sitting between them. The germline V gene encodes CDR1 MDHEN and CDR2 SYDVKM. CDR3 length: 12 residues. The CDR3 bases are TGTGCCAGCACTCCGGGGGGCACTGAAGCTTTCTTT. It specifies CASTPGGTEAFF.

This clonotype was seen a few times. The rearrangement links TRBV30 to TRBJ1-5; TRBD1 agrees at 8 bases. V dropped 5 bases and J dropped 0; count of bases not matched to a gene: 3. Germline CDR1 reads GTSNPN; CDR2 reads SVGIG (reference sequence). The CDR3 runs to 14 residues. In DNA form, the CDR3 reads TGTGCCTGGGGGACAGGCCATAGCAATCAGCCCCAGCATTTT. Translating gives CAWGTGHSNQPQHF.

The chain links TRBV6-1 to TRBJ2-3, with 13 nucleotides matching TRBD2. The CDR3 has 14 residues. The J segment lost 3 bases and the V segment lost 7 bases, leaving 1 base of the junction unmatched. Per germline, CDR1 MNHNS and CDR2 SASEGT. The CDR3: CASTGLAGTDTQYF. The CDR3 DNA follows: TGTGCCAGCACGGGACTAGCGGGGACAGATACGCAGTATTTT.

This clonotype was observed a few times. The chain is built from TRBV27 and TRBJ1-5; D remains unclear. The CDR3 length is 13 residues. V was trimmed by 4 bases and J by 7 bases, leaving 11 bases between them. CDR1 MNHEY and CDR2 SMNVEV come from the germline V gene (reference sequence). CDR3 loop: CASSSYVGQPQHF. The CDR3 nucleotides read TGTGCCAGCAGTTCCTACGTCGGGCAGCCCCAGCATTTT.

The V and J genes are TRBV7-2 and TRBJ2-1; 12 bases align to TRBD2. The V gene's germline CDR1 is SGHTA and CDR2 FQGNSA. CDR3 size: 21 residues. Trimming removed 3 bases from V and 0 bases from J; junction bases left unmatched: 15. The CDR3 reads CASSFPRDRTSGTNSYNEQFF. The CDR3 DNA reads as TGTGCCAGCAGCTTTCCCAGGGACCGGACTAGCGGGACAAACTCCTACAATGAGCAGTTCTTC.

This clonotype was found a few times. This sequence joins TRBV27 and TRBJ2-2; the match to TRBD1 covers 9 bases. Trimming cost V 8 bases and J 6 bases; bases outside gene matches: 10. Germline CDR1 MNHEY, CDR2 SMNVEV (reference sequence). This CDR3 spans 15 amino acids. The CDR3 is CASAGQGSFPGELFF. In DNA, the CDR3 is TGTGCCAGCGCTGGACAGGGGAGTTTCCCCGGGGAGCTGTTTTTT.

The chain links TRBV6-1 to TRBJ1-5; weak D call: TRBD1 (6 bases). This CDR3 comprises 14 residues. Trimming pared 5 bases from V and 7 bases from J, leaving 15 bases between. Germline V lookup: CDR1 MNHNS, CDR2 SASEGT. CDR3: CASSNPGAEQPQHF. The CDR3 DNA reads TGTGCCAGCAGTAACCCAGGGGCAGAGCAGCCCCAGCATTTT.

This clonotype has a count of ten or more. The rearrangement uses TRBV7-8 and TRBJ1-1; TRBD1 might be the D (6 bases). Between the trimmed V and J ends, which lost 4 bases and 10 bases, there was a span of 13 bases. Germline CDR1 reads SGHVS; CDR2 reads FQNEAQ. The length of the CDR3 is 12 residues. The CDR3 spells CASSWTAQGAFF. In nucleotides, the CDR3 is TGTGCCAGCAGCTGGACAGCGCAGGGAGCTTTCTTT.

In this sample, this clonotype turned up a few times. The rearrangement uses TRBV28 and TRBJ1-3; the match to TRBD1 covers 7 bases. Germline CDR1 and CDR2: MDHEN and SYDVKM. V lost 6 bases to trimming and J lost 0 bases; unmatched junction nucleotides: 8. This CDR3 is 16 amino acids long. The CDR3 sequence is CASRQGPESSGNTIYF. In nucleotides, the CDR3 is TGTGCCAGCAGACAGGGGCCGGAGAGCTCTGGAAACACCATATATTTT.

The V gene is TRBV12-3 or TRBV12-4, the J gene TRBJ1-4; 7 bases fit TRBD1. CDR3 length: 15 amino acids. The V segment lost 4 bases and the J segment 5 bases; nucleotides outside the gene matches: 7. DNA for the CDR3: TGTGCCAGCAGTTGGGGGGGACAGCTGAATGAAAAACTGTTTTTT. This gives the protein CASSWGGQLNEKLFF.

This chain uses TRBV6-2 or TRBV6-3 with TRBJ1-5, with no clear D. CDR3 length equals 14 residues. CDR1 and CDR2 from the germline V gene are MNHEY and SVGEGT. The V gene lost 4 bases and the J gene lost 7 bases, with 14 bases spanning the gap. The CDR3 DNA is TGTGCCAGCAGTTTTAGGTCAGTCACCCAGCCCCAGCATTTT. Translation gives CASSFRSVTQPQHF.

This sequence joins TRBV4-1 and TRBJ1-3, with no clear D. The CDR3 has 15 residues. Germline loops: CDR1 MGHRA, CDR2 YSYEKL. Trimming removed 0 bases at V and 2 bases at J, with 8 bases between. CDR3 region: CASSQDTPAGNTIYF. The CDR3 nucleotides are TGCGCCAGCAGCCAAGATACACCGGCTGGAAACACCATATATTTT.